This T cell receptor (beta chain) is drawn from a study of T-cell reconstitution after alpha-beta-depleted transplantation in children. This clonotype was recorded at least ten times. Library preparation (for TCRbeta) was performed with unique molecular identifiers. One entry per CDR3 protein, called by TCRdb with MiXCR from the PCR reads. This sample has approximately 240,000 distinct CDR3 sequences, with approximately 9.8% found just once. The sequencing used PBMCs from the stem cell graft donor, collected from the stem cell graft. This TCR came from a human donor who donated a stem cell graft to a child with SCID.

The CDR3 reads CASSLVGSREETQYF. The CDR3 bases are TGCGCCAGCAGCTTGGTAGGTTCTCGGGAAGAGACCCAGTACTTC. The chain couples TRBV5-1 to TRBJ2-5; D is ambiguous. The germline CDR1 and CDR2 sequences are SGHRS and YFSETQ. Trimming shortened V by 0 bases and J by 3 bases, and 12 bases separated the two germline ends. The CDR3 length is 15 residues. Combining the CDR3 with reference TRBV5-1 and TRBJ2-5 gives the whole variable domain KAGVTQTPRYLIKTRGQQVTLSCSPISGHRSVSWYQQTPGQGLQFLFEYFSETQRNKGNFPGRFSGRQFSNSRSEMNVSTLELGDSALYLCASSLVGSREETQYFGPGTRLLVL.